A selection of T cell receptor beta chains follows, all from one sample in a study of CD8 T cells in ankylosing spondylitis. TCRdb analysed the 5' RACE reads with MiXCR anew, one entry per CDR3 protein. The table shows over 150,000 distinct CDR3 sequences, with 18% occurring only once. The sample taken for sequencing was blood, either unsorted or a sorted T cell fraction (not recorded which). All receptors come from a male donor between 5 and 35 years old with ankylosing spondylitis or in good health (not recorded which). The CDR3 runs from the conserved cysteine through the conserved F or W. The D gene is left open where the match is weak. Size is stated for part of the rows, as once, few or many counts, or as a class when the clone is expanded.

TRBV4-1,NA,many,TRBJ1-5,TGCGCCAGCAGCCAAGATGGTTCCCGCAATCAGCCCCAGCATTTT,CASSQDGSRNQPQHF
TRBV4-3,NA,many,TRBJ2-5,TGCGCCAGCAGCCCCTTTGGATCCGGGAGCGGTCAAGAGACCCAGTACTTC,CASSPFGSGSGQETQYF
TRBV6-6,NA,many,TRBJ2-6,TGTGCCAGCAGTTACTATGACAGTTCTGGGGCCAACGTCCTGACTTTC,CASSYYDSSGANVLTF
TRBV11-2,NA,many,TRBJ2-4,TGTGCCAGCAGCCACCCAGGGGCCTGGCGGTACTTC,CASSHPGAWRYF
TRBV10-2,NA,NA,TRBJ2-5,TGCGCCAGCAGTGAGTCGACCGAGACCCAGTACTTC,CASSESTETQYF
TRBV11-1,NA,many,TRBJ2-1,TGTGCCAGCAGCGCAAACTGGGGGAATGAGCAGTTCTTC,CASSANWGNEQFF
TRBV7-3,NA,NA,TRBJ2-3,TGTGCCAGCAGCTCCCTATTCGACAGCACAGATACGCAGTATTTT,CASSSLFDSTDTQYF
TRBV6-6,NA,many,TRBJ2-3,TGTGCCAGCAGCCTGGGGGGTACGCAGTATTTT,CASSLGGTQYF
TRBV5-6,NA,many,TRBJ2-1,TGTGCCAGCAGCGTCTTCAATGAGCAGTTCTTC,CASSVFNEQFF
TRBV7-6,NA,NA,TRBJ2-1,TGTGCCAGCAGCTTCACTAGCCGCTCCTACAATGAGCAGTTCTTC,CASSFTSRSYNEQFF
TRBV7-6,TRBD2,many,TRBJ2-1,TGTGCCAGCAGCTTAGGCCTAGCGGGAGTGGGTGAGCAGTTCTTC,CASSLGLAGVGEQFF
TRBV4-2,NA,many,TRBJ2-1,TGTGCCAGCAGCCGTTTTACAGGGGATAGGAGGGTATTCAATGAGCAGTTCTTC,CASSRFTGDRRVFNEQFF
TRBV12-3/TRBV12-4,TRBD2,NA,TRBJ2-5,TGTGCCAGCAGTTCTTCCCCCAGCGGGAGCTTAGAGACCCAGTACTTC,CASSSSPSGSLETQYF
TRBV20-1,NA,many,TRBJ2-3,TGCAGTGCCAGACGGACAGATACGCAGTATTTT,CSARRTDTQYF
TRBV24-1,TRBD1,many,TRBJ2-3,TGTGCCACCAGTGATCGCCAGGGGGTCACAGATACGCAGTATTTT,CATSDRQGVTDTQYF
TRBV18,TRBD1,few,TRBJ1-5,TGTGCCAGCTCACAAGACAGGGGACAGCCCCAGCATTTT,CASSQDRGQPQHF
TRBV7-2,NA,many,TRBJ2-4,TGTGCCAGCAGCTTAGTACGGGAGTATGGAAACATTCAGTACTTC,CASSLVREYGNIQYF
TRBV5-1,TRBD1,many,TRBJ2-1,TGCGCCAGCAGCTTCATGATCCAGCGCCAGGGGGAGCGGTTCTTC,CASSFMIQRQGERFF
TRBV6-6,TRBD1,few,TRBJ1-1,TGTGCCAGCGGACAGGGAACTCAAGCTTTCTTT,CASGQGTQAFF
TRBV20-1,NA,NA,TRBJ2-7,TGCAGTGCGATCCAGGGAGTCAACGAGCAGTACTTC,CSAIQGVNEQYF
TRBV10-3,NA,many,TRBJ2-7,TGTGCCATCAGTGAGGCCGATGGTTCCTCCTACGAGCAGTACTTC,CAISEADGSSYEQYF
TRBV24-1,TRBD2,many,TRBJ2-1,TGTGCCACCAGTGGCGGACTAGCGGGTTCCCATGAGCAGTTCTTC,CATSGGLAGSHEQFF
TRBV20-1,NA,many,TRBJ1-2,TGCAGTGCTACCGATGACAGCTATGGCTACACCTTC,CSATDDSYGYTF
TRBV12-3/TRBV12-4,NA,many,TRBJ2-4,TGTGCCAGCAGTTTGGACTCTATAGAGGGCCGAATAAACCCTCAAGCCAAAAACATTCAGTACTTC,CASSLDSIEGRINPQAKNIQYF
TRBV11-2,NA,many,TRBJ1-3,TGTGCCAGCAGCTTATCCTGGGGCTCTGGAAACACCATATATTTT,CASSLSWGSGNTIYF
TRBV19,NA,NA,TRBJ2-1,TGTGCCAGTAGTATTAAAATCTGGAGAATGAATGAGCAGTTCTTC,CASSIKIWRMNEQFF